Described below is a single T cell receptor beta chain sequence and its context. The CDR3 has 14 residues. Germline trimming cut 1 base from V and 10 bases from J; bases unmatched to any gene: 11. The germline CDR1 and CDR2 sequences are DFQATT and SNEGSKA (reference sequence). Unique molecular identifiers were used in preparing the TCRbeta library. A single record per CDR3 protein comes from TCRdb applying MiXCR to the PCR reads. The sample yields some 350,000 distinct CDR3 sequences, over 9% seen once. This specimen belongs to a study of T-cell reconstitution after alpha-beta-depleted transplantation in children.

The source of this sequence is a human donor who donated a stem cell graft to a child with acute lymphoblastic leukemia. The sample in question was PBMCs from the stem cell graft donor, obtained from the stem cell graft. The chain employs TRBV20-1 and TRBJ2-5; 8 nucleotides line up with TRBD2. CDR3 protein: CSARGASGPLDQYF. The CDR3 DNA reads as TGCAGTGCTAGAGGAGCTAGCGGGCCTCTCGACCAGTACTTC.